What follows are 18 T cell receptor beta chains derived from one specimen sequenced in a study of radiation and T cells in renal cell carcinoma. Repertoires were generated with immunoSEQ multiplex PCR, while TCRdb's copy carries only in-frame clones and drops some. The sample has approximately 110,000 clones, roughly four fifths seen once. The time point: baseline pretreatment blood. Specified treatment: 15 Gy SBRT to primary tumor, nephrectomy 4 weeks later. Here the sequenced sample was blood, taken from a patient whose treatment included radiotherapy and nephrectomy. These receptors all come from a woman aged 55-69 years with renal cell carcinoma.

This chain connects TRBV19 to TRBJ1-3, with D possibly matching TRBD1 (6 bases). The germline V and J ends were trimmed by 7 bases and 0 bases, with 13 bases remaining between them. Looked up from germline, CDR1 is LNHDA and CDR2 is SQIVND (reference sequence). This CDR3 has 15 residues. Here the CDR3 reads CASTETGPSGNTIYF. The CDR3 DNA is TGTGCCAGTACCGAGACAGGACCCTCTGGAAACACCATATATTTT.

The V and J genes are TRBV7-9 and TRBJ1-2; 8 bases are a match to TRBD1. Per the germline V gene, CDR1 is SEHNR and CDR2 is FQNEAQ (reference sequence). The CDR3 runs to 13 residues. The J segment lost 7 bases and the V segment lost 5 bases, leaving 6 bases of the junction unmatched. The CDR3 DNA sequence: TGTGCCAGCAGCCCGGACAGGGACGGTGGCTACACCTTC. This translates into CASSPDRDGGYTF. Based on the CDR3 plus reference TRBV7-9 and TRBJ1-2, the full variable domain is DTGVSQNPRHKITKRGQNVTFRCDPISEHNRLYWYRQTLGQGPEFLTYFQNEAQLEKSRLLSDRFSAERPKGSFSTLEIQRTEQGDSAMYLCASSPDRDGGYTFGSGTRLTVV.

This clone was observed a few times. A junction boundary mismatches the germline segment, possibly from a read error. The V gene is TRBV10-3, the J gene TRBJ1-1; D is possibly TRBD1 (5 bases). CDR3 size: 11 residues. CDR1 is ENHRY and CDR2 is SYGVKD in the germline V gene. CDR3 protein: CAIRSDTEAFF. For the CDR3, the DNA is TGTGCCATCAGGTCGGACACCGAAGCTTTCTTT.

The CDR3 reads CASQLTSGGTDTQYF. CDR3 coding DNA: TGCGCCAGCCAATTAACTAGCGGGGGCACAGATACGCAGTATTTT. The chain combines TRBV10-1 with TRBJ2-3; TRBD2 matches 10 bases. The J segment lost 1 base and the V segment lost 8 bases, leaving 6 bases of the junction unmatched. The CDR3 contains 15 residues. Germline values: CDR1 WNHNN, CDR2 SYGVQD (reference sequence).

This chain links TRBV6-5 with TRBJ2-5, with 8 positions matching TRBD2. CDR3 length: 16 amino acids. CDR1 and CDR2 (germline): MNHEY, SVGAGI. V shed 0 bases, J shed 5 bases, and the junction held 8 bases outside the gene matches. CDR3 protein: CASSYSTLAARETQYF. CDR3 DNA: TGTGCCAGCAGTTACTCCACACTAGCGGCCAGGGAGACCCAGTACTTC.

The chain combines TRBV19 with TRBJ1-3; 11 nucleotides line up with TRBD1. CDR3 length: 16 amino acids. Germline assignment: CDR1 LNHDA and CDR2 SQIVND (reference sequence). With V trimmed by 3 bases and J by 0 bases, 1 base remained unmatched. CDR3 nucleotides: TGTGCCAGTAGTATCGGGACAGGGGGCTCTGGAAACACCATATATTTT. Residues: CASSIGTGGSGNTIYF.

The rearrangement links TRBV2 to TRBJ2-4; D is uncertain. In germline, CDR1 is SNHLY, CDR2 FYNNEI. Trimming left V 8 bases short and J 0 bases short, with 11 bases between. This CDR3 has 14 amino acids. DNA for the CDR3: TGTGCCAGCGGCTCCACTTTAGCCAAAAACATTCAGTACTTC. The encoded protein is CASGSTLAKNIQYF.

The CDR3: CASSATGTDYGYTF. Here the CDR3 DNA reads TGTGCCAGCAGCGCTACCGGGACCGACTATGGCTACACCTTC. This rearrangement joins TRBV28 to TRBJ1-2, with D perhaps TRBD1 (5 bases). Germline CDR1 MDHEN, CDR2 SYDVKM. Trimming stripped 6 bases from V and 3 bases from J, with 14 bases between. This CDR3 has 14 residues.

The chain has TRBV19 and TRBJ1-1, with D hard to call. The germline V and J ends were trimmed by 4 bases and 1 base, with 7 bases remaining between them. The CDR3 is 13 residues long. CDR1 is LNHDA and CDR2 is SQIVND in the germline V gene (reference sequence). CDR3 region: CASSKQENTEAFF. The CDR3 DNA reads TGTGCCAGTAGTAAGCAGGAGAACACTGAAGCTTTCTTT.

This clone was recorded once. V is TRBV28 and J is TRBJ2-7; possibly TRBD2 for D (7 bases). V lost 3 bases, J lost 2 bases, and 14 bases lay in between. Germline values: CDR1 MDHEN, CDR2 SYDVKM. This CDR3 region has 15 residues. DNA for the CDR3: TGTGCCAGCAGTTTTGGGCGGGGGCCCGCCTACGAGCAGTACTTC. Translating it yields CASSFGRGPAYEQYF.

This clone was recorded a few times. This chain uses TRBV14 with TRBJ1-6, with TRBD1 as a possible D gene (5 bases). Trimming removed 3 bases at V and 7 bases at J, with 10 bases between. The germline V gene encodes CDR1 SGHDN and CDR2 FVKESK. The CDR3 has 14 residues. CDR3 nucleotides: TGTGCCAGCAGCCAGGCAGGGTACAATTCACCCCTCCACTTT. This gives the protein CASSQAGYNSPLHF. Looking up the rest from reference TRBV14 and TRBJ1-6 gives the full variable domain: EAGVTQFPSHSVIEKGQTVTLRCDPISGHDNLYWYRRVMGKEIKFLLHFVKESKQDESGMPNNRFLAERTGGTYSTLKVQPAELEDSGVYFCASSQAGYNSPLHFGNGTRLTVT.

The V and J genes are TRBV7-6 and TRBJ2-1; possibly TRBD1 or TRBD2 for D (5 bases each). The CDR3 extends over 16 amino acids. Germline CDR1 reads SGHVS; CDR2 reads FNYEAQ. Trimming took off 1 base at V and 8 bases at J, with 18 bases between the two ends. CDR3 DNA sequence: TGTGCCAGCAGCTTAGGTAGTGGGGGAAAGGTATATGAGCAGTTCTTC. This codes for CASSLGSGGKVYEQFF.

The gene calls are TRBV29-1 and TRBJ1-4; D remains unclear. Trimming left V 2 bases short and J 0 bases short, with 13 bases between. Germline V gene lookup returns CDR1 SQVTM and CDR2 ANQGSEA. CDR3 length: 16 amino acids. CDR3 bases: TGCAGCGTTGAAAATACGGGGTTCTCAACTAATGAAAAACTGTTTTTT. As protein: CSVENTGFSTNEKLFF.

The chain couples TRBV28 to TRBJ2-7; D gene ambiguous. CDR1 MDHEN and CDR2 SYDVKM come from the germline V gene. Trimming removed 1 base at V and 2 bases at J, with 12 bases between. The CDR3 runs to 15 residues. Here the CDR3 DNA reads TGTGCCAGCAGTTTATTAGTCCAGAAAACCTACGAGCAGTACTTC. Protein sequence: CASSLLVQKTYEQYF.

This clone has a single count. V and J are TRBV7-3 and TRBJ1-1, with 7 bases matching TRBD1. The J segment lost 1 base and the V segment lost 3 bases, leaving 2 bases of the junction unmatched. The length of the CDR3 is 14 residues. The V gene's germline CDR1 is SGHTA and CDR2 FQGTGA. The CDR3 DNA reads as TGTGCCAGCAGCTTCCAGGGGGGGAACACTGAAGCTTTCTTT. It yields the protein CASSFQGGNTEAFF.

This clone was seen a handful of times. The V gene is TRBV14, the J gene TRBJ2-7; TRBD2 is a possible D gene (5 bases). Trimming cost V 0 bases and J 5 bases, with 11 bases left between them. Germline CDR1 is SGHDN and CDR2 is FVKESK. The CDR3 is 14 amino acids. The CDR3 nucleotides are TGTGCCAGCAGCCAAGAACTCACTAGAAACGAGCAGTACTTC. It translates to CASSQELTRNEQYF.

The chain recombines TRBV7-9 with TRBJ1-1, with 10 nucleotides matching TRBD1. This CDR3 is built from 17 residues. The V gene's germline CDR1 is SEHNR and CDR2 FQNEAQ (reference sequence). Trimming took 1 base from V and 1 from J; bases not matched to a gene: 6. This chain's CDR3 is CASSLDPGQGSNTEAFF. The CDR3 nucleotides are TGTGCCAGCAGCTTAGACCCGGGACAGGGGTCGAACACTGAAGCTTTCTTT.

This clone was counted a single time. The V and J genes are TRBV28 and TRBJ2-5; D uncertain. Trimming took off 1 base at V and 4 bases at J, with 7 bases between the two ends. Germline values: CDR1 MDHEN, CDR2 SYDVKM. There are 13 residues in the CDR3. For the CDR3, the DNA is TGTGCCAGCAGTTTATCCAGCATAGAGACCCAGTACTTC. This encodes CASSLSSIETQYF.